The rows below give T cell receptor beta chains drawn from one sample of a study of shared clonotypes between healthy human individuals. Using immunoSEQ multiplex PCR, the repertoire was profiled, and TCRdb retains in-frame clones only, with some absent. Of some 2,500,000 clones in the sample, 93% were seen once. Specimen: naive CD4+ T cells from PBMCs. The receptors come from a man between 18 and 29 years old in good health. Some clones in this sample may be carry-over from other donors' samples. The CDR3 runs from the conserved cysteine through the conserved F or W. A D gene is named only where the DNA matches it firmly. Expanded clones are given a class, and other clones once, few, many or no size at all.

D gene: TRBD1
clone size: .
J gene: TRBJ2-3
V gene: TRBV28
CDR3 DNA: TGTGCCAGCAGTTTATTACAGGGGCAAGATACGCAGTATTTT
CDR3 protein: CASSLLQGQDTQYF

D gene: .
clone size: .
J gene: TRBJ1-4
V gene: TRBV11-1
CDR3 DNA: TGTGCCAGCAGCCAAGCTCATAATGAAAAACTGTTTTTT
CDR3 protein: CASSQAHNEKLFF

D gene: .
clone size: .
J gene: TRBJ1-2
V gene: TRBV28
CDR3 DNA: TGTGCCAGCAGTTTATTGGAGGACAGACTGGAAGGCTACACCTTC
CDR3 protein: CASSLLEDRLEGYTF

D gene: .
clone size: .
J gene: TRBJ2-1
V gene: TRBV21-1
CDR3 DNA: TGTGCCAGCAGCAAACCGAGCGGGAGAGTCGATGAGCAGTTCTTC
CDR3 protein: CASSKPSGRVDEQFF

D gene: TRBD2
clone size: .
J gene: TRBJ2-1
V gene: TRBV6-5
CDR3 DNA: TGTGCCAGCAGAATAGCGGGAGGGGAGCAGTTCTTC
CDR3 protein: CASRIAGGEQFF

D gene: TRBD2
clone size: .
J gene: TRBJ2-3
V gene: TRBV7-6
CDR3 DNA: TGTGCCAGCAGCCGTGAAGTAGCGGGAGGTGGTGCAGATACGCAGTATTTT
CDR3 protein: CASSREVAGGGADTQYF

D gene: .
clone size: .
J gene: TRBJ2-3
V gene: TRBV7-8
CDR3 DNA: TGTGCCAGCAGCTTAGGAGGGGCGAAAGATACGCAGTATTTT
CDR3 protein: CASSLGGAKDTQYF

D gene: .
clone size: once
J gene: TRBJ1-1
V gene: TRBV7-2
CDR3 DNA: TGTGCCAGCAGCTTAGAGTCTGTTGAGATATTGAACACTGAAGCTTTCTTT
CDR3 protein: CASSLESVEILNTEAFF

D gene: .
clone size: .
J gene: TRBJ1-2
V gene: TRBV27
CDR3 DNA: TGTGCCAGCAGCTTCAGCTTGGGCAACTATGGCTACACCTTC
CDR3 protein: CASSFSLGNYGYTF

D gene: .
clone size: .
J gene: TRBJ2-3
V gene: TRBV7-3
CDR3 DNA: TGTGCCAGCAGTTCGGGACTCCACACAGATACGCAGTATTTT
CDR3 protein: CASSSGLHTDTQYF

D gene: .
clone size: .
J gene: TRBJ2-1
V gene: TRBV7-2
CDR3 DNA: TGTGCCAGCAGCTTGGGGGAGCACAATGAGCAGTTCTTC
CDR3 protein: CASSLGEHNEQFF

D gene: TRBD1
clone size: .
J gene: TRBJ1-2
V gene: TRBV5-8
CDR3 DNA: TGTGCCAGCAGCTTACCGGGACAGGGAGAACCTCTCTATGGCTACACCTTC
CDR3 protein: CASSLPGQGEPLYGYTF

D gene: .
clone size: .
J gene: TRBJ2-2
V gene: TRBV10-3
CDR3 DNA: TGTGCCATCAGTCAGGGTTCCACCGGGGAGCTGTTTTTT
CDR3 protein: CAISQGSTGELFF

D gene: .
clone size: once
J gene: TRBJ2-2
V gene: TRBV5-1
CDR3 DNA: TGCGCCAGCAGCCTGAATGGGGGACTTCCGAACACCGGGGAGCTGTTTTTT
CDR3 protein: CASSLNGGLPNTGELFF

D gene: .
clone size: .
J gene: TRBJ1-5
V gene: TRBV6-1
CDR3 DNA: TGTGCCAGCAGTCCGGGGCCATATAGCAATCAGCCCCAGCATTTT
CDR3 protein: CASSPGPYSNQPQHF

D gene: .
clone size: .
J gene: TRBJ2-7
V gene: TRBV28
CDR3 DNA: TGTGCCAGCAGGCCCCAAGGGTATCAATCCTACGAGCAGTACTTC
CDR3 protein: CASRPQGYQSYEQYF

D gene: TRBD2
clone size: .
J gene: TRBJ2-3
V gene: TRBV10-1
CDR3 DNA: TGCGCCAGCAGACCGACTAGCGGGATATCAGATACGCAGTATTTT
CDR3 protein: CASRPTSGISDTQYF

D gene: .
clone size: few
J gene: TRBJ2-7
V gene: TRBV18
CDR3 DNA: TGTGCCAGCTCACCAAGCCTTCTCAGCTCCTACGAGCAGTACTTC
CDR3 protein: CASSPSLLSSYEQYF

D gene: .
clone size: .
J gene: TRBJ1-2
V gene: TRBV2
CDR3 DNA: TGTGCCAGCAGAACGGGACACGCTAACTATGGCTACACCTTC
CDR3 protein: CASRTGHANYGYTF

D gene: .
clone size: .
J gene: TRBJ2-5
V gene: TRBV15
CDR3 DNA: TGTGCCACCAGCAGCTCATTTGCGACCCAGTACTTC
CDR3 protein: CATSSSFATQYF

D gene: TRBD2
clone size: .
J gene: TRBJ2-3
V gene: TRBV7-8
CDR3 DNA: TGTGCCAGCAGCTTAGTTCTCGCGGGAGCAGATACGCAGTATTTT
CDR3 protein: CASSLVLAGADTQYF

D gene: .
clone size: .
J gene: TRBJ1-1
V gene: TRBV7-2
CDR3 DNA: TGTGCCAGCAGCTTATTTGGCGCCCACACTGAAGCTTTCTTT
CDR3 protein: CASSLFGAHTEAFF

D gene: .
clone size: .
J gene: TRBJ1-2
V gene: TRBV4-2
CDR3 DNA: TGTGCCAGCAGCCAAGATGTAATCCGGGGCTCAGTAGGCTACACCTTC
CDR3 protein: CASSQDVIRGSVGYTF

D gene: .
clone size: .
J gene: TRBJ1-3
V gene: TRBV19
CDR3 DNA: TGTGCCAGTAGTCCATTGACCTCTGGAAACACCATATATTTT
CDR3 protein: CASSPLTSGNTIYF

D gene: TRBD1
clone size: .
J gene: TRBJ2-1
V gene: TRBV9
CDR3 DNA: TGTGCCAGCAGCGTGACAGGGGACTCCTACAATGAGCAGTTCTTC
CDR3 protein: CASSVTGDSYNEQFF

D gene: .
clone size: .
J gene: TRBJ2-7
V gene: TRBV9
CDR3 DNA: TGTGCCAGCAGCGTAAGGGGTAGCGGAGGTTACGAGCAGTACTTC
CDR3 protein: CASSVRGSGGYEQYF

D gene: TRBD2
clone size: .
J gene: TRBJ2-5
V gene: TRBV5-4
CDR3 DNA: TGTGCCAGCAGCTTAGTGGGAGGGGAGACCCAGTACTTC
CDR3 protein: CASSLVGGETQYF

D gene: .
clone size: .
J gene: TRBJ1-4
V gene: TRBV18
CDR3 DNA: TGTGCCAGCTCACCACGGCAGGTCCGGGGGAATGAAAAACTGTTTTTT
CDR3 protein: CASSPRQVRGNEKLFF

D gene: TRBD2
clone size: .
J gene: TRBJ2-7
V gene: TRBV5-4
CDR3 DNA: TGTGCCAGCAGCTTGGGAGGCCTAGCGGGAGGAAACTACGAGCAGTACTTC
CDR3 protein: CASSLGGLAGGNYEQYF

D gene: .
clone size: once
J gene: TRBJ1-5
V gene: TRBV30
CDR3 DNA: TGTGCCTGGAGTCTGGGGCGACCCGGCAATCAGCCCCAGCATTTT
CDR3 protein: CAWSLGRPGNQPQHF

D gene: .
clone size: .
J gene: TRBJ1-1
V gene: TRBV29-1
CDR3 DNA: TGCAGCGTTGCCCCCAGGGGGAACACTGAAGCTTTCTTT
CDR3 protein: CSVAPRGNTEAFF